The 18 T cell receptor beta chains below all came from one sample that was sequenced in a study of human T cells and chemical hapten exposure. TCRdb fed the RACE reads into MiXCR, producing one record per CDR3 protein. The sample holds 110,000 or so distinct CDR3 sequences, roughly a tenth seen once. Time point reported: patch test 2, 6 weeks after DPC sensitization. The treatment is: therapeutic diphenylcyclopropenone sensitization with weekly scalp DPC. Material: whole blood, obtained in connection with sensitization to the hapten diphenylcyclopropenone (DPC). Receptor source: a woman in her thirties or forties with alopecia areata. Some clones in this sample may be carry-over from other donors' samples.

This clonotype has more than one count but fewer than ten. The chain couples TRBV7-9 to TRBJ2-1; D ambiguous. Trimming stripped 5 bases from V and 8 bases from J, with 13 bases between. Germline CDR1 reads SEHNR; CDR2 reads FQNEAQ (reference sequence). The CDR3 is made up of 13 amino acids. The CDR3 nucleotides are TGTGCCAGCAGCCCGCATGGCGTGGATGAGCAGTTCTTC. Its translation: CASSPHGVDEQFF.

This clonotype appeared many times. This sequence joins TRBV27 and TRBJ2-7; D may match TRBD1 or TRBD2 (5 bases each). Germline V gene data show CDR1 as MNHEY and CDR2 as SMNVEV (reference sequence). CDR3 length: 19 amino acids. Trimming took 5 bases from V and 0 from J, leaving 26 bases between them. The CDR3 is CASSTMGVGHGKSSYEQYF. CDR3 DNA: TGTGCCAGCAGTACCATGGGGGTCGGGCATGGTAAAAGCTCCTACGAGCAGTACTTC.

The gene calls are TRBV28 and TRBJ1-5, with TRBD1 matching over 8 bases. V shed 1 base, J shed 2 bases, and the junction held 4 bases outside the gene matches. Germline CDR1 is MDHEN and CDR2 is SYDVKM. The CDR3 contains 16 residues. CDR3 DNA: TGTGCCAGCAGTTTATACAGGGGGAATCGCAATCAGCCCCAGCATTTT. Amino acid sequence: CASSLYRGNRNQPQHF.

The chain is built from TRBV7-2 and TRBJ1-1; D gene ambiguous. Trimming removed 7 bases from V and 6 bases from J, with 21 bases in between. There are 15 residues in the CDR3. Germline V gives CDR1 SGHTA, CDR2 FQGNSA. The CDR3 is CASTFGSGWSAEAFF. As DNA, the CDR3 is TGTGCCAGCACCTTCGGATCGGGGTGGTCGGCTGAAGCTTTCTTT.

This clonotype was detected ten times or more. V is TRBV29-1 and J is TRBJ2-1; D gene unclear. The CDR3 runs 10 residues. With 7 bases removed from V and 7 bases from J, the gap between germline ends came to 8 bases. Germline-derived CDR1 and CDR2 are SQVTM and ANQGSEA. CDR3: CSGTHNEQFF. CDR3 nucleotide sequence: TGCAGCGGCACGCATAATGAGCAGTTCTTC.

This clonotype was seen ten or more times. CDR3 bases: TGTGCCAGCAGTTACTCCACTAGCGGGGCCTCCTACGAGCAGTACTTC. This translates into CASSYSTSGASYEQYF. The rearrangement uses TRBV6-5 and TRBJ2-7; 10 bases line up with TRBD2. CDR3 length equals 16 residues. Germline lookup yields CDR1 MNHEY and CDR2 SVGAGI. Unmatched junction bases numbered 2, after V lost 0 bases and J lost 0 bases.

This clonotype was recorded at least ten times. CDR3: CASSLALGSRSGEQFF. CDR3 bases: TGCGCCAGCAGCTTGGCTCTAGGATCGCGTAGCGGTGAGCAGTTCTTC. The V call is TRBV5-1, the J call TRBJ2-1, with TRBD2 as a possible D gene (6 bases). V shed 0 bases and J shed 9 bases, with 19 bases lying between them. Germline V gives CDR1 SGHRS, CDR2 YFSETQ. This CDR3 has 16 residues.

Only a few counts were recorded for this clonotype. The genes are TRBV6-2 or TRBV6-3 and TRBJ2-1; unclear D gene. The CDR3 covers 11 residues. V was clipped by 9 bases and J by 7 bases, with 10 bases between them. Germline V lookup: CDR1 MNHEY, CDR2 SVGEGT. CDR3 sequence (DNA): TGTGCCAGTAAGGGCGAAAATGAGCAGTTCTTC. Amino acids: CASKGENEQFF.

V is TRBV29-1 and J is TRBJ1-5, with TRBD1 as a possible D gene (5 bases). The CDR3 runs 13 residues. Germline values: CDR1 SQVTM, CDR2 ANQGSEA. Trimming pared 6 bases from V and 7 bases from J, leaving 16 bases between. This CDR3 reads CSVRQGDEQPQHF. The CDR3, as DNA: TGCAGCGTCCGGCAAGGGGATGAACAGCCCCAGCATTTT.

The genes are TRBV7-2 and TRBJ2-7; D is possibly TRBD2 (5 bases). Germline-derived CDR1 and CDR2 are SGHTA and FQGNSA. Trimming shortened V by 0 bases and J by 7 bases, and 10 bases separated the two germline ends. This CDR3 contains 13 residues. The CDR3 sequence is CASSLAFPGEQYF. Here the CDR3 DNA reads TGTGCCAGCAGCTTAGCCTTCCCGGGGGAGCAGTACTTC.

Many counts were recorded for this clonotype. The chain links TRBV7-2 to TRBJ2-7, with unresolved D. The V end was cut by 5 bases, the J end by 3 bases, with 5 bases between. CDR1 and CDR2 (germline): SGHTA, FQGNSA. The CDR3 runs 11 residues. The CDR3 sequence: CASSLDYEQYF. Here the CDR3 DNA reads TGTGCCAGCAGCCTCGACTACGAGCAGTACTTC.

This clonotype was seen only a few times. This chain uses TRBV19 with TRBJ1-2; no firm D call. Germline CDR1 LNHDA, CDR2 SQIVND (reference sequence). Trimming removed 3 bases from V and 0 bases from J, with 11 bases in between. The CDR3 totals 15 residues. The CDR3 bases are TGTGCCAGTAGTATTTATGGAACAGCTAACTATGGCTACACCTTC. This encodes CASSIYGTANYGYTF.

This clonotype was counted many times. This rearrangement joins TRBV12-3 or TRBV12-4 to TRBJ1-2; D gene unclear. CDR3 length: 14 amino acids. V was clipped by 0 bases and J by 8 bases, with 13 bases between them. CDR3 nucleotides: TGTGCCAGCAGTTTAGCCAGGCCGGCGAGGGGCTACACCTTC. Translating gives CASSLARPARGYTF.

This clonotype came up many times. This sequence joins TRBV6-1 and TRBJ1-5, with 8 positions matching TRBD1. CDR3 length: 16 amino acids. Trimming cost V 4 bases and J 2 bases; bases outside gene matches: 7. Germline values: CDR1 MNHNS, CDR2 SASEGT. Here the CDR3 DNA reads TGTGCCAGCAGTGGGGCAGGGGGCGACGGCAATCAGCCCCAGCATTTT. This translates into CASSGAGGDGNQPQHF.

This clonotype was seen a handful of times. The chain joins TRBV6-2 or TRBV6-3 to TRBJ2-4; D possibly corresponds to TRBD1 (5 bases). The CDR3 has 14 residues. V was pared by 7 bases and J by 6 bases, with 16 bases between. The germline V gene encodes CDR1 MNHEY and CDR2 SVGEGT. In nucleotides, the CDR3 is TGTGCCAGCACGGACACCCCCCGCGTAAACATTCAGTACTTC. It encodes CASTDTPRVNIQYF.

In the case of this clonotype: This may stem from a read error, because a much larger clone lies one nucleotide away. This chain links TRBV11-2 with TRBJ2-1; no firm D call. Germline lookup yields CDR1 SGHAT and CDR2 FQNNGV. The CDR3 sequence is 15 residues long. In DNA, the CDR3 is TGTGCCAGCAGCTTAGGATTCAGCTCCTACAATGGGCAGTTCTTC. Amino acids: CASSLGFSSYNGQFF.

This clonotype has just a few counts. V usage is TRBV5-3 and J usage is TRBJ2-1; D uncertain. TRBV5-3 is noted as an ORF with a role that remains uncertain. The CDR3 runs to 16 residues. Trimming shortened V by 4 bases and J by 0 bases, and 14 bases separated the two germline ends. Here the CDR3 DNA reads TGTGCCAGAAGCCCCCCCAGGTCGAGCTCCTACAATGAGCAGTTCTTC. Its protein product is CARSPPRSSSYNEQFF.

Ten or more counts support this clonotype. The chain couples TRBV6-2 or TRBV6-3 to TRBJ2-2, with D perhaps given as TRBD1 or TRBD2 (6 bases each). Trimming shortened V by 2 bases and J by 1 base, and 11 bases separated the two germline ends. The length of the CDR3 is 16 residues. CDR1 and CDR2 (germline): MNHEY, SVGEGT. CDR3 region: CASSYGGGMNTGELFF. CDR3 DNA: TGTGCCAGCAGTTACGGAGGGGGGATGAACACCGGGGAGCTGTTTTTT.